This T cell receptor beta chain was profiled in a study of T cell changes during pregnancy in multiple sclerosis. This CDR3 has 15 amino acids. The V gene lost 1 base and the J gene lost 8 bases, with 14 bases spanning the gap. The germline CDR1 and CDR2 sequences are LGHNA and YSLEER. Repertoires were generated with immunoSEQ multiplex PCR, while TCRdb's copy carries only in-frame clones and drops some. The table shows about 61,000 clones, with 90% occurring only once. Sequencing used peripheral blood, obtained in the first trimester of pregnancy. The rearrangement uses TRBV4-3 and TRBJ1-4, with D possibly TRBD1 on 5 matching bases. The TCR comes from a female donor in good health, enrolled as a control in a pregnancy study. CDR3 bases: TGCGCCAGCAGCCAAGCGGGGGGAGAGTGGGAAAAACTGTTTTTT. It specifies CASSQAGGEWEKLFF.